This TCR beta chain was sequenced for a study of T cells in Graves' hyperthyroidism and ophthalmopathy. Diagnoses were made from clinical symptoms, serum measures (thyroxine and TRAb), thyroid ultrasound and orbital computed tomography. The sample, blood from the first hyperthyroidism diagnosis, precedes any ophthalmopathy symptoms. This clonotype was counted ten times or more. The antigen is not known. Amplified regions were TCR beta CDR3 sequences from RNA transcripts. TCR CDR3 underwent first-round RT-PCR with the HTBI primer set. TCRdb ran MiXCR on the multiplex PCR reads and lists one entry per CDR3 protein. The sample lists approximately 400,000 distinct CDR3 sequences, approximately 13% occurring once. General study points: A median about 7 months before onset, the model predicted ophthalmopathy. Blood also showed most of the thyroid clonotypes that were expanded above 0.001.

What was sequenced was blood. This TCR was sampled from a man aged 25-40 years with Graves' hyperthyroidism that later progressed to Graves' ophthalmopathy.

The CDR3 DNA sequence: TGTGCCAGCGGATATGGACAGGGGGACTACGAGCAGTACTTC. It codes for CASGYGQGDYEQYF. The rearrangement uses TRBV2 and TRBJ2-7; the match to TRBD1 covers 10 bases. The CDR3 consists of 14 residues. The V and J ends lost 8 bases and 3 bases, in that order; junction bases with no gene match: 7. The germline V gene encodes CDR1 SNHLY and CDR2 FYNNEI.